This note documents a single T cell receptor beta chain sequence. The V segment lost 3 bases and the J segment 3 bases; nucleotides outside the gene matches: 4. Germline loops: CDR1 SGHVS, CDR2 FNYEAQ. This CDR3 is built from 15 residues. The data stem from a study of blood T cell repertoires in COVID-19. The Seattle site enrolled patients during active infection and followed them longitudinally. Sequencing used immunoSEQ multiplex PCR; TCRdb keeps in-frame clones, though not all of them. The table includes some 450,000 clones, more than 70% detected once. The V call is TRBV7-6, the J call TRBJ2-3, with 9 bases that match TRBD1. The origin of this receptor is a woman aged 45-65 years with COVID-19, enrolled during active disease. Sequencing was performed on peripheral blood. In nucleotides, the CDR3 is TGTGCCAGCAGCTTTAGACAGGGGGGGACAGATACGCAGTATTTT. This gives the protein CASSFRQGGTDTQYF. Drawing the rest from reference TRBV7-6 and TRBJ2-3, the complete variable domain is GAGVSQSPRYKVTKRGQDVALRCDPISGHVSLYWYRQALGQGPEFLTYFNYEAQQDKSGLPNDRFSAERPEGSISTLTIQRTEQRDSAMYRCASSFRQGGTDTQYFGPGTRLTVL.